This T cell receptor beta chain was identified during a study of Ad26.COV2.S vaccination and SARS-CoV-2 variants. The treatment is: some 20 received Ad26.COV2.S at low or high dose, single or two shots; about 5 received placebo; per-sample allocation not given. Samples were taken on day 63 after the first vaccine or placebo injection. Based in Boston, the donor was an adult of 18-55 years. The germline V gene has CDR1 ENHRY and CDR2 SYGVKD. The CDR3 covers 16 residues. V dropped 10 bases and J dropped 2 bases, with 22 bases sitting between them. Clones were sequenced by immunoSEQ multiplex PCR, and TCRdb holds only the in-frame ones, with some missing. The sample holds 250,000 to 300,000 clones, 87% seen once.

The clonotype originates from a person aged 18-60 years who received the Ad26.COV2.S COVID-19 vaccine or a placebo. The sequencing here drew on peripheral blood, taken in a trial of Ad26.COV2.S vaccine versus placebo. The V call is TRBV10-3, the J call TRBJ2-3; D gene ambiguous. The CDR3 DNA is TGTGCCAAGCAAAACCCCACCGCCCCCTCCACAGATACGCAGTATTTT. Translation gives CAKQNPTAPSTDTQYF.